This T cell receptor (beta chain) is from a study of T-cell reconstitution after alpha-beta-depleted transplantation in children (dated by TCRdb to the mid-2010s). Describing the broader study: The study quantitatively tracked T-cell immune reconstitution after TCRalphabeta/CD19-depleted allogeneic hematopoietic cell transplantation in children using TCR repertoire profiling.

Preparation of the library involved PCR. Sequencing relied on an Illumina HiSeq 2500. TCR library preparation used molecular barcoding, with unique molecular identifiers applied to normalize quantification of the TCRbeta repertoire. In-frame beta chains were kept once TCRdb had trimmed the public reads at Q25 with fastp and called clones with MiXCR. Rows with one shared CDR3 protein collapse into an entry with the most common genes and DNA. The sample table lists around 370,000 distinct CDR3 sequences, 15% to 20% of them with a count of one. Clones ranked in the top ten supply roughly 41% of the sample. This clonotype was detected a few times. The antigen it recognizes is unknown. No base qualities exist here, and no much larger clone lies one base off it. There are 17 amino acids in the CDR3, from cysteine to phenylalanine inclusive. The DNA shown is the 51-base CDR3, in frame from base 1. The germline V gene yields SGHVS for CDR1 and FNYEAQ for CDR2. Trimming removed 0 bases from V and 0 bases from J, leaving 12 bases between the germline ends.

What the treatment or condition label conveys for this sample: allogeneic hematopoietic cell transplantation with graft depleted of TCRalphabeta T cells and CD19 B cells. The transplant recipients were children given TCRalphabeta/CD19-depleted allogeneic hematopoietic cell grafts. Study-level results and caveats: Apparently early alphabetaT-cell count recovery about two months after transplant reportedly relied on only several hundred rapidly expanded clones derived from non-depleted graft cells. Over the following months the frequencies of hyperexpanded clones went down, and after one year T-cell counts and TCRbeta diversity were mostly credited to newly produced T cells. In some patients, the high TCRbeta diversity seen at day 60 was put down to recipient T cells and intrathymic progenitors that had survived conditioning.

Recombination connected TRBV7-6 to TRBJ2-1; the D gene cannot be named for sure. The TCR was taken from a male patient aged 2-15 years who had a stem cell transplant for acute lymphoblastic leukemia, so the T cells may come from the graft donor. Specimen: PBMCs, mostly from graft donor cells, collected 360 days after TCRalphabeta/CD19-depleted stem cell transplant. The CDR3 region has the sequence CASSLAPVLSSYNEQFF. The nucleotides read TGTGCCAGCAGCTTAGCCCCCGTATTGAGCTCCTACAATGAGCAGTTCTTC.